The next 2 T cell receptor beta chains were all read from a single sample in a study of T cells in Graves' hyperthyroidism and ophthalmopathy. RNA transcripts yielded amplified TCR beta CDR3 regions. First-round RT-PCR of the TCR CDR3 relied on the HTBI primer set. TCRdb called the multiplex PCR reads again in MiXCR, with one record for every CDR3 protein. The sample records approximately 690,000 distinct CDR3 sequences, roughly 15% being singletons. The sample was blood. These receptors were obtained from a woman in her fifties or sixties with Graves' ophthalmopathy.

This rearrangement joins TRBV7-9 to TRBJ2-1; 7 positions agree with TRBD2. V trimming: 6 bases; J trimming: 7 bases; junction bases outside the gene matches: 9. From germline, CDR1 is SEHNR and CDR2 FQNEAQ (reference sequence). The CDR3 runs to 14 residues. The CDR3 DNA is TGTGCCAGCAGAAACCCTAGCGGAGGGAATGAGCAGTTCTTC. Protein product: CASRNPSGGNEQFF.

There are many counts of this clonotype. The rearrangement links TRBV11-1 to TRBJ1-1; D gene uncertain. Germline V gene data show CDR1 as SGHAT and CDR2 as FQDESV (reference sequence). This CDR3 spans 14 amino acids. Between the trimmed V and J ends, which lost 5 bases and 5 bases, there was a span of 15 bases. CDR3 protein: CASSPVLGWTEAFF. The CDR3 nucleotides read TGTGCCAGCAGCCCGGTATTGGGGTGGACTGAAGCTTTCTTT.